A single sample gave rise to the 7 T cell receptor beta chains below, sequenced in a study of blood T cell repertoires in COVID-19. Generated by immunoSEQ multiplex PCR, the TCRdb table keeps only in-frame clones and is missing some. The sample includes 200,000 or so clones, about 87% of them seen just once. Sequenced input: PBMCs or T cells enriched from blood (not recorded which). Receptors were obtained from a woman aged 25 to 39 who had been exposed to COVID-19.

The chain employs TRBV6-5 and TRBJ1-2; D might be TRBD1 (6 bases). Germline CDR1 and CDR2: MNHEY and SVGAGI. V lost 3 bases and J lost 4, with 9 bases in between. The CDR3 is 13 residues long. As DNA, the CDR3 is TGTGCCAGCAGTTATGGGGGCCTCTATGGCTACACCTTC. Amino acids: CASSYGGLYGYTF.

This chain joins TRBV7-8 and TRBJ1-4, with D possibly being TRBD1 (6 bases). The CDR3 runs 16 residues. Germline V gene lookup returns CDR1 SGHVS and CDR2 FQNEAQ. The V end lost 5 bases, the J end lost 0 bases, and 13 bases lay between the germline ends. The CDR3 region has the DNA TGTGCCAGCAGCACGGGACAAACTGCAACTAATGAAAAACTGTTTTTT. Residues: CASSTGQTATNEKLFF. The full variable domain, completed using reference TRBV7-8 and TRBJ1-4, is GAGVSQSPRYKVAKRGQDVALRCDPISGHVSLFWYQQALGQGPEFLTYFQNEAQLDKSGLPSDRFFAERPEGSVSTLKIQRTQQEDSAVYLCASSTGQTATNEKLFFGSGTQLSVL.

A word on this clone: The identical CDR3 is also encoded by other nucleotide sequences in the sample. The chain combines TRBV29-1 with TRBJ1-1; D is ambiguous. V gave up 5 bases and J gave up 3 bases, with 4 bases separating them. The CDR3 sequence is 10 residues long. Germline loops: CDR1 SQVTM, CDR2 ANQGSEA. The CDR3 bases are TGCAGCGTTTCTGACACTGAAGCTTTCTTT. As protein: CSVSDTEAFF. Full variable domain (rest looked up from reference TRBV29-1 and TRBJ1-1): SAVISQKPSRDICQRGTSLTIQCQVDSQVTMMFWYRQQPGQSLTLIATANQGSEATYESGFVIDKFPISRPNLTFSTLTVSNMSPEDSSIYLCSVSDTEAFFGQGTRLTVV.

The CDR3: CASSLRHYSYEQYF. CDR3 bases: TGTGCCAGCAGTTTAAGACATTACTCCTACGAGCAGTACTTC. V usage is TRBV27 and J usage is TRBJ2-7; D gene ambiguous. CDR1 is MNHEY and CDR2 is SMNVEV in the germline V gene (reference sequence). The CDR3 consists of 14 residues. V lost 2 bases and J 0 bases, leaving 8 bases between the germline ends.

This chain connects TRBV12-3 or TRBV12-4 to TRBJ1-2; 7 bases match TRBD1. V was pared by 6 bases and J by 5 bases, with 6 bases of the junction left unmatched. This CDR3 has 13 amino acids. The CDR3 nucleotides read TGTGCCAGCAGGGGGGACAGCCTATATGGCTACACCTTC. Amino acid sequence: CASRGDSLYGYTF.

The genes are TRBV6-2 or TRBV6-3 and TRBJ2-1; D is perhaps TRBD2 (6 bases). The V end lost 0 bases, the J end lost 5 bases, and 17 bases lay between the germline ends. The germline V gene encodes CDR1 MNHEY and CDR2 SVGEGT. The CDR3 covers 17 residues. The CDR3 sequence is CASSYSSGGIVHNEQFF. As DNA, the CDR3 is TGTGCCAGCAGTTACTCGTCCGGCGGGATCGTCCACAATGAGCAGTTCTTC.

This clone was observed a handful of times. The chain has TRBV2 and TRBJ1-5; no firm D call. With 0 bases removed from V and 5 bases from J, the gap between germline ends came to 2 bases. Looked up from germline, CDR1 is SNHLY and CDR2 is FYNNEI. CDR3 length: 12 residues. The CDR3 DNA follows: TGTGCCAGCAGTGAAGCCGATCAGCCCCAGCATTTT. It is translated as CASSEADQPQHF.